The 27 T cell receptor beta chains presented below share a single source sample, sequenced in a study of blood T cell repertoires in COVID-19 (dated by TCRdb to about 2020). Library preparation used the immunoSEQ multiplex PCR assay. Not all clones reach the TCRdb copy of this immuneACCESS table, which keeps in-frame sequences only. Checked studies attribute under half of the gap to unresolved V genes and leave the rest unexplained. Here the sample has 150,000 or so clones; about 80% occur a single time. Around 4% of the sample rests with the top ten. Sequencing was done on a sample of peripheral blood. The receptors originated from a woman aged 55 to 70 with acute or convalescent COVID-19.

The rearrangement uses TRBV5-1 and TRBJ2-7; no reliable D call. Germline V gene data show CDR1 as SGHRS and CDR2 as YFSETQ. Trimming removed 4 bases from V and 2 bases from J, with 19 bases in between. The CDR3 is 16 amino acids. In DNA form, the CDR3 reads TGCGCCAGCAGCCCTATAGTTTCCCGCACGCCCTACGAGCAGTACTTC. Translating gives CASSPIVSRTPYEQYF.

V and J are TRBV7-3 and TRBJ1-1; D not certain. Trimming left V 0 bases short and J 4 bases short, with 6 bases between. This CDR3 has 13 amino acids. Germline V CDR1 and CDR2: SGHTA, FQGTGA. The CDR3, as DNA: TGTGCCAGCAGCTTAACTGAGGGCACTGAAGCTTTCTTT. It is translated as CASSLTEGTEAFF.

The CDR3 protein is CASSKGQGLVYTF. The CDR3 coding sequence is TGTGCCAGCAGCAAGGGACAGGGTTTAGTTTACACCTTC. The chain employs TRBV28 and TRBJ1-2, with 9 bases matching TRBD1. Germline-derived CDR1 and CDR2 are MDHEN and SYDVKM. CDR3 length: 13 amino acids. V was clipped by 6 bases and J by 11 bases; unmatched bases: 10.

V gene TRBV28 combines with J gene TRBJ2-3; the match to TRBD2 covers 8 bases. Germline V CDR1 and CDR2: MDHEN, SYDVKM. Trimming removed 3 bases from V and 2 bases from J; junction bases left unmatched: 10. This CDR3 comprises 17 residues. DNA for the CDR3: TGTGCCAGCAGTTTGTACCCAAGTAGCGGGAACACAGATACGCAGTATTTT. This encodes CASSLYPSSGNTDTQYF.

V gene TRBV28 combines with J gene TRBJ1-6; 10 nucleotides agree with TRBD1. The V and J ends lost 4 bases and 8 bases, in that order; junction bases with no gene match: 5. This CDR3 is 15 amino acids long. CDR1 MDHEN and CDR2 SYDVKM come from the germline V gene. DNA for the CDR3: TGTGCCAGCAGTTCCGCCGGGACAGGGGATTCACCCCTCCACTTT. Encoded protein: CASSSAGTGDSPLHF.

V is TRBV6-2 or TRBV6-3 and J is TRBJ2-5; possibly TRBD2 for D (6 bases). V was pared by 6 bases and J by 5 bases, with 16 bases between. CDR1 is MNHEY and CDR2 is SVGEGT in the germline V gene. CDR3 length: 14 amino acids. For the CDR3, the DNA is TGTGCCAGCAGCGCCCCATGGGGACTGGAGACCCAGTACTTC. This sequence encodes CASSAPWGLETQYF.

A single count supports this clone. The chain links TRBV6-5 to TRBJ1-3; TRBD1 matches 10 bases. V lost 4 bases and J lost 1; bases outside the gene matches: 4. The CDR3 is 16 amino acids. Germline V gives CDR1 MNHEY, CDR2 SVGAGI. The CDR3 DNA reads TGTGCCAGCAGTTGGGACAGGGGAACGTCTGGAAACACCATATATTTT. It yields the protein CASSWDRGTSGNTIYF.

The chain is built from TRBV3-1 (or the pseudogene TRBV3-2) and TRBJ2-7; unclear D gene. This CDR3 is built from 13 residues. V dropped 5 bases and J dropped 0 bases, with 8 bases sitting between them. The V gene's germline CDR1 is LGHDT and CDR2 YNNKEL (reference sequence). CDR3 in DNA: TGTGCCAGCAGCAGCACCCGCTCCTACGAGCAGTACTTC. Its protein product is CASSSTRSYEQYF.

The chain couples TRBV15 to TRBJ2-3; TRBD2 matches at 8 bases. Per the germline V gene, CDR1 is LNHNV and CDR2 is YYDKDF (reference sequence). The CDR3 has 17 amino acids. The V segment lost 1 base and the J segment 2 bases; nucleotides outside the gene matches: 8. CDR3 bases: TGTGCCACCAGCAGAGGGTCTAGCGGGTCCTACACAGATACGCAGTATTTT. This gives the protein CATSRGSSGSYTDTQYF.

The CDR3 nucleotides are TGTGCCAGCAGCTTGTTGGGACAGGGAGGAGGCGGCTACACCTTC. Protein: CASSLLGQGGGGYTF. V usage is TRBV5-5 and J usage is TRBJ1-2; 9 bases align to TRBD1. CDR1 and CDR2 from the germline V gene are SGHKS and YYEKEE (reference sequence). Trimming removed 1 base from V and 8 bases from J; junction bases left unmatched: 9. The CDR3 length is 15 residues.

The gene calls are TRBV5-5 and TRBJ1-2; 9 bases fit TRBD1. The CDR3 has 15 residues. The V segment lost 4 bases and the J segment 3 bases; nucleotides outside the gene matches: 7. The germline V gene has CDR1 SGHKS and CDR2 YYEKEE (reference sequence). CDR3 bases: TGTGCCAGCAGCCCACGGACAGGGGTCTACTATGGCTACACCTTC. It specifies CASSPRTGVYYGYTF.

This clone was seen a single time. The CDR3 DNA follows: TGTGCCAGCAGCTTGGGCAGGGTCGTCACAGATACGCAGTATTTT. Encoded protein: CASSLGRVVTDTQYF. The chain uses TRBV5-4 and TRBJ2-3; a weak D match, TRBD1 (5 bases). The germline V gene encodes CDR1 SGHNT and CDR2 YYREEE (reference sequence). The ends were cut back, 0 bases at V and 2 bases at J, with 10 bases in the middle. This CDR3 contains 15 residues.

The rearrangement uses TRBV6-6 and TRBJ1-5; possibly TRBD1 for D (5 bases). This CDR3 comprises 14 residues. Trimming shortened V by 2 bases and J by 5 bases, and 10 bases separated the two germline ends. Germline V CDR1 and CDR2: MNHNY, SVGAGI (reference sequence). The CDR3 nucleotides read TGTGCCAGCAGTTACCCGGACAACGATCAGCCCCAGCATTTT. Translating gives CASSYPDNDQPQHF.

The chain combines TRBV13 with TRBJ2-7, with TRBD1 identical over 7 bases. V trimming: 2 bases; J trimming: 1 base; junction bases outside the gene matches: 8. The CDR3 loop spans 16 amino acids. Germline CDR1 is PRHDT and CDR2 is FYEKMQ (reference sequence). The CDR3 is CASSLTRTGQSYEQYF. CDR3 coding DNA: TGTGCCAGCAGCTTAACCCGGACAGGTCAGTCCTACGAGCAGTACTTC.

The rearrangement links TRBV2 to TRBJ2-1; TRBD2 might be the D (5 bases). Per germline, CDR1 SNHLY and CDR2 FYNNEI. CDR3 length equals 13 residues. V lost 2 bases and J lost 7, with 9 bases in between. For the CDR3, the DNA is TGTGCCAGCAGTGAAAATAGCGTTAATGAGCAGTTCTTC. Translated: CASSENSVNEQFF.

The V gene is TRBV5-6, the J gene TRBJ2-1, with TRBD2 matching 12 bases. Germline CDR1 SGHDT, CDR2 YYEEEE. Trimming cost V 4 bases and J 7 bases; bases outside gene matches: 12. This CDR3 is 17 amino acids long. The CDR3 spells CASSARLAGAYRNEQFF. The DNA for the CDR3 is TGTGCCAGCAGCGCTAGACTAGCGGGGGCCTACAGAAATGAGCAGTTCTTC.

This chain links TRBV28 with TRBJ1-1; D ambiguous. With 3 bases removed from V and 7 bases from J, the gap between germline ends came to 9 bases. The CDR3 is 12 residues long. Germline loops: CDR1 MDHEN, CDR2 SYDVKM. In nucleotides, the CDR3 is TGTGCCAGCAGTTTGTCCGTACATGAAGCTTTCTTT. Translated: CASSLSVHEAFF.

The V and J genes are TRBV7-2 and TRBJ2-1; TRBD2 agrees at 7 bases. J lost 7 bases, V lost 1 base, and 10 bases had no gene match. The CDR3 has 16 residues. Germline CDR1 reads SGHTA; CDR2 reads FQGNSA. The CDR3 spells CASSLEGTTATNEQFF. Here the CDR3 DNA reads TGTGCCAGCAGCTTAGAGGGGACTACCGCGACGAATGAGCAGTTCTTC.

The chain employs TRBV28 and TRBJ1-5; D gene unclear. The CDR3 has 12 amino acids. V was clipped by 5 bases and J by 6 bases, with 8 bases between them. Germline assignment: CDR1 MDHEN and CDR2 SYDVKM. The CDR3 reads CASSRVGQPQHF. The CDR3 DNA reads TGTGCCAGCAGTCGGGTTGGTCAGCCCCAGCATTTT. The whole variable domain, remainder taken from reference TRBV28 and TRBJ1-5, is DVKVTQSSRYLVKRTGEKVFLECVQDMDHENMFWYRQDPGLGLRLIYFSYDVKMKEKGDIPEGYSVSREKKERFSLILESASTNQTSMYLCASSRVGQPQHFGDGTRLSIL.

This chain connects TRBV2 to TRBJ1-2; a possible D gene is TRBD1 (6 bases). CDR1 is SNHLY, CDR2 FYNNEI, per germline. The CDR3 runs to 13 residues. Deletions cut 6 bases from V and 6 bases from J, with 14 bases between. CDR3: CASRPTGYDGYTF. The DNA for the CDR3 is TGTGCCAGCAGACCCACAGGGTATGATGGCTACACCTTC.

This clone was seen a single time. V is TRBV4-3 and J is TRBJ2-5, with D uncertain. Germline CDR1 is LGHNA and CDR2 is YSLEER. This CDR3 comprises 14 residues. V lost 1 base and J 5 bases, leaving 11 bases between the germline ends. The CDR3 sequence: CASSQGSERETQYF. DNA for the CDR3: TGCGCCAGCAGCCAAGGGTCCGAGAGGGAGACCCAGTACTTC.

This chain connects TRBV29-1 to TRBJ2-5; D is possibly TRBD2 (5 bases). The CDR3 covers 13 residues. Germline CDR1 SQVTM, CDR2 ANQGSEA. Trimming removed 4 bases at V and 2 bases at J, with 11 bases between. CDR3 sequence: CSVVWKRQETQYF. Here the CDR3 DNA reads TGCAGCGTTGTTTGGAAGCGGCAAGAGACCCAGTACTTC.

This clone has just a few counts. CDR3 in amino acids: CASSFGTSFYNEQFF. CDR3 nucleotide sequence: TGCGCCAGCAGCTTTGGGACTAGTTTTTACAATGAGCAGTTCTTC. The genes are TRBV4-1 and TRBJ2-1, with 8 bases identical to TRBD2. Trimming at V came to 5 bases and at J to 4 bases, leaving 7 bases not matched to a gene. Per germline, CDR1 MGHRA and CDR2 YSYEKL. CDR3 length: 15 amino acids.

This clone was seen only once. The gene calls are TRBV5-1 and TRBJ2-2; 8 bases map to TRBD2. Germline-derived CDR1 and CDR2 are SGHRS and YFSETQ. Trimming took 4 bases from V and 2 from J; bases not matched to a gene: 10. This CDR3 is built from 17 residues. CDR3 residues: CASSREGLDPNTGELFF. CDR3 bases: TGCGCCAGCAGCCGGGAGGGCCTAGATCCTAACACCGGGGAGCTGTTTTTT.

The V call is TRBV4-1, the J call TRBJ2-5; weak D call: TRBD2 (7 bases). Trimming took off 1 base at V and 1 base at J, with 13 bases between the two ends. The length of the CDR3 is 16 residues. Germline V CDR1 and CDR2: MGHRA, YSYEKL. CDR3 DNA: TGCGCCAGCAGCCAAGGTGCAGGGGAGGGCCAAGAGACCCAGTACTTC. This gives the protein CASSQGAGEGQETQYF.

The gene calls are TRBV3-1 (or the pseudogene TRBV3-2) and TRBJ2-1, with 13 nucleotides matching TRBD2. There are 15 residues in the CDR3. The germline CDR1 and CDR2 sequences are LGHDT and YNNKEL (reference sequence). The V segment lost 5 bases and the J segment 12 bases; nucleotides outside the gene matches: 10. The CDR3 nucleotides read TGTGCCAGCAGCTTCCCCGGGACTAGCGGGATCCGGCAGTTCTTC. This encodes CASSFPGTSGIRQFF.

This sequence joins TRBV18 and TRBJ2-7; the match to TRBD1 covers 8 bases. The ends lost 2 bases at V and 3 bases at J; junction bases unmatched: 12. The CDR3 spans 17 residues. Germline CDR1 and CDR2: KGHSH and LQKENI. Here the CDR3 reads CASSPVRDGTGYYEQYF. For the CDR3, the DNA is TGTGCCAGCTCACCAGTACGAGACGGGACAGGATACTACGAGCAGTACTTC.